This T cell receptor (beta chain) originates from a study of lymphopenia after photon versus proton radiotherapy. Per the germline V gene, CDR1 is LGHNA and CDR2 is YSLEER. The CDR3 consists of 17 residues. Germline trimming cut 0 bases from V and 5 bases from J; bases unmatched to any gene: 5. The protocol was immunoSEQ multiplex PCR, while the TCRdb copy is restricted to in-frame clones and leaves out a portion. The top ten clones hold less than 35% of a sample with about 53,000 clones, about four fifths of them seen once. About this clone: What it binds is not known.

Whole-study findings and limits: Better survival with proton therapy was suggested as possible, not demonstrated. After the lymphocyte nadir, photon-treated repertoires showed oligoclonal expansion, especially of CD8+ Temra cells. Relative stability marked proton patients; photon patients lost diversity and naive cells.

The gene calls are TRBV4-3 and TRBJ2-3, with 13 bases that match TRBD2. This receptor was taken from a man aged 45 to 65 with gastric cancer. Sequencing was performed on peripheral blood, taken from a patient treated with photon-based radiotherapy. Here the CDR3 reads CASSQDGTSGNKDTQYF. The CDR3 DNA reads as TGCGCCAGCAGCCAAGATGGGACTAGCGGGAATAAAGATACGCAGTATTTT.